This T cell receptor beta chain emerged from a study of blood T cell repertoires in COVID-19. Study as a whole: Donors in the United States, Italy and Spain gave samples during acute or convalescent COVID-19.

There are 11 residues in the CDR3. The germline CDR1 and CDR2 sequences are MDHEN and SYDVKM. V gave up 7 bases and J gave up 5 bases, with 8 bases separating them. Profiled with immunoSEQ multiplex PCR; TCRdb holds only in-frame clones, not every one. This table holds around 97,000 clones, approximately 84% found once. The sample taken for sequencing was peripheral blood. The origin of this receptor is a man between 70 and 80 years old with acute or convalescent COVID-19. The chain carries TRBV28 and TRBJ2-5, with D unclear. The CDR3 nucleotides read TGTGCCAGCACCCTACGCGAGACCCAGTACTTC. Protein: CASTLRETQYF. Based on the CDR3 plus reference TRBV28 and TRBJ2-5, the full variable domain is DVKVTQSSRYLVKRTGEKVFLECVQDMDHENMFWYRQDPGLGLRLIYFSYDVKMKEKGDIPEGYSVSREKKERFSLILESASTNQTSMYLCASTLRETQYFGPGTRLLVL.